These 30 T cell receptor beta chains originate from one sample sequenced in a study of cytomegalovirus exposure and HLA in healthy donors. PCR used 60 Vbeta primers and 13 Jbeta primers. Generated by immunoSEQ multiplex PCR, the TCRdb table keeps only in-frame clones and is missing some. Of about 150,000 clones detected, roughly four fifths appear once; the ten largest clones hold 2.5% to 3.5%. Sample: PBMCs. These receptors all come from a woman in her 40s in good health and CMV-seronegative.

Notes on this clone: At the DNA level, this CDR3 is encoded by other sequences in the same sample as well. The chain carries TRBV2 and TRBJ1-6; TRBD1 aligns across 11 bases. Losses at the gene ends were 8 bases for V and 7 bases for J; bases not matched to a gene: 1. The CDR3 has 13 residues. The germline gives CDR1 SNHLY, CDR2 FYNNEI. The CDR3 DNA sequence: TGTGCCAGCCGGGACAGGGGGAATTCACCCCTCCACTTT. This gives the protein CASRDRGNSPLHF.

J is TRBJ2-3 and V is TRBV5-1; 7 bases line up with TRBD1. Looked up from germline, CDR1 is SGHRS and CDR2 is YFSETQ. The CDR3 has 14 amino acids. V dropped 2 bases and J dropped 5; count of bases not matched to a gene: 5. The CDR3 DNA reads TGCGCCAGCAGCTTCCTCACAGGGGTAGATACGCAGTATTTT. It codes for CASSFLTGVDTQYF.

The gene calls are TRBV28 and TRBJ1-2, with a weak D call TRBD1 (5 bases). CDR3 length: 12 amino acids. Germline V gene sequence: CDR1 MDHEN, CDR2 SYDVKM. V was trimmed by 6 bases and J by 7 bases, leaving 12 bases between them. CDR3 sequence: CASRAGSAGYTF. CDR3 nucleotides: TGTGCCAGCAGGGCAGGGTCCGCTGGCTACACCTTC.

The chain links TRBV18 to TRBJ2-7, with 10 bases lining up with TRBD1. The CDR3 extends over 14 amino acids. Germline assignment: CDR1 KGHSH and CDR2 LQKENI. The V segment lost 3 bases and the J segment 6 bases; nucleotides outside the gene matches: 5. CDR3 sequence reads: CASSPATGGVEQYF. In DNA, the CDR3 is TGTGCCAGCTCACCGGCGACAGGGGGCGTCGAGCAGTACTTC.

This chain uses TRBV11-2 with TRBJ1-4, with 7 bases fitting TRBD1. This CDR3 region has 13 residues. CDR1 SGHAT and CDR2 FQNNGV come from the germline V gene. J was trimmed by 8 bases and V by 4 bases; bases with no gene match: 4. CDR3 residues: CASSSPDREKLFF. Here the CDR3 DNA reads TGTGCCAGCAGCTCCCCGGACAGGGAAAAACTGTTTTTT.

As concerns this clone: Sequence at one end of the junction differs from germline and may be a read error. The chain has TRBV7-9 and TRBJ2-7; unclear D gene. Germline lookup yields CDR1 SEHNR and CDR2 FQNEAQ (reference sequence). The CDR3 sequence is 12 residues long. The CDR3 loop reads CSSSLVRDEQYF. The CDR3 nucleotides are TGTTCCAGCAGCTTAGTGCGAGACGAGCAGTACTTC.

The chain is built from TRBV4-1 and TRBJ1-1; TRBD1 agrees at 9 bases. CDR1 is MGHRA, CDR2 YSYEKL, per germline. V lost 1 base, J lost 0 bases, and 3 bases stayed unmatched. The CDR3 runs 16 residues. CDR3 residues: CASSQVGTGMNTEAFF. As DNA, the CDR3 is TGCGCCAGCAGCCAAGTCGGGACAGGGATGAACACTGAAGCTTTCTTT.

This chain uses TRBV10-3 with TRBJ2-7; TRBD2 matches at 9 bases. Germline lookup yields CDR1 ENHRY and CDR2 SYGVKD. V was clipped by 3 bases and J by 2 bases; unmatched bases: 2. This CDR3 region has 14 residues. CDR3 nucleotides: TGTGCCATCAGTGACGAGCGGGGGGCCTACGAGCAGTACTTC. This sequence encodes CAISDERGAYEQYF.

The chain is built from TRBV19 and TRBJ1-2, with D perhaps matching TRBD1 (6 bases). Germline assignment: CDR1 LNHDA and CDR2 SQIVND (reference sequence). This CDR3 is built from 14 residues. V gave up 5 bases and J gave up 2 bases, with 12 bases separating them. CDR3 bases: TGTGCCAGTAGTCCGCAGGGGCGCAACTATGGCTACACCTTC. Amino acids: CASSPQGRNYGYTF.

The chain recombines TRBV6-5 with TRBJ2-5; 7 bases are shared with TRBD1. Unmatched junction bases numbered 3, after V lost 1 base and J lost 1 base. This CDR3 is built from 15 residues. Per germline, CDR1 MNHEY and CDR2 SVGAGI. The CDR3 nucleotides read TGTGCCAGCAGTTACTACGGGACAGCCCAAGAGACCCAGTACTTC. Translated, it gives CASSYYGTAQETQYF.

The J gene is TRBJ1-1, the V gene TRBV15, with TRBD1 identical over 7 bases. The J segment lost 4 bases and the V segment lost 3 bases, leaving 5 bases of the junction unmatched. Germline CDR1 reads LNHNV; CDR2 reads YYDKDF (reference sequence). The CDR3 sequence is 14 residues long. CDR3 residues: CATSREQGSTEAFF. The CDR3 DNA reads TGTGCCACCAGCAGGGAACAGGGGAGCACTGAAGCTTTCTTT.

This chain joins TRBV19 and TRBJ1-1, with TRBD1 matching 7 bases. The germline V gene has CDR1 LNHDA and CDR2 SQIVND (reference sequence). Germline trimming cut 0 bases from V and 4 bases from J; bases unmatched to any gene: 5. This CDR3 has 15 residues. Here the CDR3 reads CASSIEEGASTEAFF. The CDR3 region has the DNA TGTGCCAGTAGTATAGAGGAGGGGGCAAGCACTGAAGCTTTCTTT. The full variable domain, with the rest looked up from reference TRBV19 and TRBJ1-1, is DGGITQSPKYLFRKEGQNVTLSCEQNLNHDAMYWYRQDPGQGLRLIYYSQIVNDFQKGDIAEGYSVSREKKESFPLTVTSAQKNPTAFYLCASSIEEGASTEAFFGQGTRLTVV.

This rearrangement joins TRBV27 to TRBJ2-4; tentative D call: TRBD2 (6 bases). Germline CDR1 is MNHEY and CDR2 is SMNVEV (reference sequence). The CDR3 length is 15 residues. Trimming removed 5 bases at V and 3 bases at J, with 14 bases between. CDR3 protein: CASSGRGRGKNIQYF. The CDR3 DNA follows: TGTGCCAGCAGTGGGCGGGGCCGGGGCAAAAACATTCAGTACTTC.

This clone was found once. This sequence joins TRBV27 and TRBJ2-7; no clear D. The CDR3 loop spans 11 amino acids. CDR1 and CDR2 from the germline V gene are MNHEY and SMNVEV (reference sequence). Between the trimmed V and J ends, which lost 4 bases and 2 bases, there was a span of 3 bases. The CDR3, as DNA: TGTGCCAGCAGTTCAACCTACGAGCAGTACTTC. The encoded protein is CASSSTYEQYF.

The rearrangement links TRBV5-1 to TRBJ1-1; 7 bases fit TRBD1. Trimming took 5 bases from V and 0 from J; bases not matched to a gene: 10. CDR1 is SGHRS, CDR2 YFSETQ, per germline. This CDR3 is 16 amino acids long. CDR3 amino acids: CASSYSADRVNTEAFF. The CDR3 nucleotides read TGCGCCAGCAGTTACTCAGCCGACAGGGTGAACACTGAAGCTTTCTTT.

The chain employs TRBV5-8 and TRBJ2-5; unclear D gene. CDR1 and CDR2 from the germline V gene are SGHTS and YDEGEE. The CDR3 is made up of 14 amino acids. The V and J ends lost 5 bases and 5 bases respectively, with 16 bases between them. This chain's CDR3 is CASSQARFRETQYF. CDR3 nucleotides: TGTGCCAGCAGTCAAGCGAGGTTTCGGGAGACCCAGTACTTC.

A remark on this clone: Other DNA sequences of this sample code for an identical CDR3. This chain uses TRBV7-6 with TRBJ1-3, with D possibly being TRBD1 (5 bases). Trimming removed 0 bases at V and 0 bases at J, with 9 bases between. The CDR3 spans 16 residues. Germline CDR1 reads SGHVS; CDR2 reads FNYEAQ. CDR3 nucleotide sequence: TGTGCCAGCAGCTTAGCGGGGCAGAGCTCTGGAAACACCATATATTTT. Translated, it gives CASSLAGQSSGNTIYF.

This sequence joins TRBV18 and TRBJ2-5; weak D call: TRBD1 (6 bases). V was pared by 3 bases and J by 5 bases, with 13 bases between. Per germline, CDR1 KGHSH and CDR2 LQKENI. This CDR3 is 14 amino acids long. Written as DNA, the CDR3 is TGTGCCAGCTCACCGTCCAGGGGCGGGGAGACCCAGTACTTC. Residues: CASSPSRGGETQYF.

The chain couples TRBV28 to TRBJ1-1, with 9 bases that match TRBD1. Germline lookup yields CDR1 MDHEN and CDR2 SYDVKM. CDR3 length equals 13 residues. V gave up 7 bases and J gave up 8 bases; unmatched junction bases: 8. CDR3 in DNA: TGTGCCAGCACTCCCCCCGGGACAGGGGAAGCTTTCTTT. Translating it yields CASTPPGTGEAFF.

The chain uses TRBV19 and TRBJ2-2; maybe TRBD1 (6 bases). Germline CDR1 is LNHDA and CDR2 is SQIVND (reference sequence). CDR3 size: 16 residues. Trimming left V 1 base short and J 0 bases short, with 9 bases between. CDR3 DNA: TGTGCCAGTAGTATAGTTGGGACAACGAACACCGGGGAGCTGTTTTTT. The encoded protein is CASSIVGTTNTGELFF.

The chain joins TRBV7-9 to TRBJ1-4; D ambiguous. The V end lost 2 bases, the J end lost 11 bases, and 6 bases lay between the germline ends. CDR3 length: 11 amino acids. Per germline, CDR1 SEHNR and CDR2 FQNEAQ (reference sequence). The CDR3 here is CASSLYWKLFF. The CDR3, as DNA: TGTGCCAGCAGCTTATACTGGAAACTGTTTTTT. The full variable domain, in which reference TRBV7-9 and TRBJ1-4 provide the parts outside the CDR3, is DTGVSQNPRHKITKRGQNVTFRCDPISEHNRLYWYRQTLGQGPEFLTYFQNEAQLEKSRLLSDRFSAERPKGSFSTLEIQRTEQGDSAMYLCASSLYWKLFFGSGTQLSVL.

This chain uses TRBV7-6 with TRBJ1-2, with 7 bases identical to TRBD1. J was trimmed by 5 bases and V by 1 base; bases with no gene match: 7. Germline V gives CDR1 SGHVS, CDR2 FNYEAQ. CDR3 size: 15 residues. CDR3 loop: CASSLDGRGKYGYTF. CDR3 coding DNA: TGTGCCAGCAGCTTAGACGGCAGGGGGAAATATGGCTACACCTTC.

The chain combines TRBV6-1 with TRBJ2-7; D uncertain. The ends were cut back, 4 bases at V and 0 bases at J, with 7 bases in the middle. This CDR3 spans 13 amino acids. Germline values: CDR1 MNHNS, CDR2 SASEGT. CDR3 in DNA: TGTGCCAGCAGTGTTAGCCACTCCTACGAGCAGTACTTC. Protein sequence: CASSVSHSYEQYF.

The rearrangement links TRBV5-1 to TRBJ1-4; 7 bases match TRBD1. CDR3 size: 14 residues. Losses at the gene ends were 4 bases for V and 8 bases for J; bases not matched to a gene: 8. Germline CDR1 reads SGHRS; CDR2 reads YFSETQ. For the CDR3, the DNA is TGCGCCAGCAGCCACGGGACAGCACGAGAAAAACTGTTTTTT. Its translation: CASSHGTAREKLFF.

The CDR3 here is CASSPIFGTGELFF. The CDR3 coding sequence is TGTGCCAGCAGCCCCATCTTCGGCACCGGGGAGCTGTTTTTT. V usage is TRBV7-7 and J usage is TRBJ2-2; D is ambiguous. Looked up from germline, CDR1 is SSHAT and CDR2 is FNYEAQ (reference sequence). CDR3 length: 14 amino acids. Trimming removed 5 bases from V and 4 bases from J, with 11 bases in between.

On this clone: The CDR3 end shows no conserved phenylalanine or tryptophan, and so a read error is likely. CDR3 DNA: TGTGCCAGAAGCGGCACGGACAGGGGTGATGGGGCTTTCCTT. Translation: CARSGTDRGDGAFL. The chain has TRBV5-3 and TRBJ1-1; 9 bases match TRBD1. TRBV5-3 falls under the ORF class, with uncertain function. CDR3 length: 14 amino acids. Germline trimming cut 4 bases from V and 11 bases from J; bases unmatched to any gene: 12.

In its sample, this clone was seen once. The chain joins TRBV7-9 to TRBJ2-7; 8 positions agree with TRBD1. The CDR3 contains 17 residues. Germline V lookup: CDR1 SEHNR, CDR2 FQNEAQ (reference sequence). V shed 1 base and J 2 bases; nucleotides not matched to a gene: 10. The CDR3 DNA reads TGTGCCAGCAGCTTAGGTGGACAGGGCGTTATGACCTACGAGCAGTACTTC. Amino acids: CASSLGGQGVMTYEQYF. Together with reference TRBV7-9 and TRBJ2-7, the CDR3 gives the full variable domain: DTGVSQNPRHKITKRGQNVTFRCDPISEHNRLYWYRQTLGQGPEFLTYFQNEAQLEKSRLLSDRFSAERPKGSFSTLEIQRTEQGDSAMYLCASSLGGQGVMTYEQYFGPGTRLTVT.

This rearrangement joins TRBV5-1 to TRBJ1-2; 7 nucleotides line up with TRBD1. V lost 1 base to trimming and J lost 7 bases; unmatched junction nucleotides: 13. The CDR3 has 16 residues. The germline V gene has CDR1 SGHRS and CDR2 YFSETQ. The chain's CDR3 is CASSLLGGLGQGGYTF. For the CDR3, the DNA is TGCGCCAGCAGCTTGTTAGGGGGCTTAGGTCAGGGTGGCTACACCTTC. The full variable domain, rest sourced from reference TRBV5-1 and TRBJ1-2, is KAGVTQTPRYLIKTRGQQVTLSCSPISGHRSVSWYQQTPGQGLQFLFEYFSETQRNKGNFPGRFSGRQFSNSRSEMNVSTLELGDSALYLCASSLLGGLGQGGYTFGSGTRLTVV.

The chain employs TRBV28 and TRBJ1-5, with D uncertain. The CDR3 loop spans 15 amino acids. Germline CDR1 and CDR2: MDHEN and SYDVKM. Trimming pared 3 bases from V and 5 bases from J, leaving 14 bases between. CDR3 residues: CASSLAQGDDQPQHF. The CDR3 bases are TGTGCCAGCAGTTTGGCACAAGGAGACGATCAGCCCCAGCATTTT.

V gene TRBV12-5 combines with J gene TRBJ1-2; maybe TRBD1 (6 bases). The CDR3 covers 13 residues. CDR1 LGHNT and CDR2 FRNRAP come from the germline V gene. Deletions cut 3 bases from V and 2 bases from J, with 7 bases between. CDR3: CASGLTGNYGYTF. The CDR3 DNA reads TGTGCTAGTGGTTTAACAGGGAACTATGGCTACACCTTC.